This TCR beta chain appears in the sequencing data of a study of T cell responses to AZD1222 COVID-19 vaccine. Regarding the study as a whole: Receipt of two AZD1222 doses was followed by a rise in Spike-specific TCR breadth and depth. Reports indicate that nearly half of spike-specific TCRs are directed at unmutated variant regions. The sample set comprised mostly white British donors with more females, and clonal diversity was possibly underestimated. Only a handful of AZD1222 recipients, five to seven in all, had baseline seropositivity.

Generated by immunoSEQ multiplex PCR, the TCRdb table keeps only in-frame clones and is missing some. The data contain just over 60,000 clones, roughly three quarters of them singletons. The germline V gene encodes CDR1 MNHEY and CDR2 SVGEGT. V was trimmed by 0 bases and J by 7 bases, leaving 4 bases between them. The CDR3 is 11 residues long. Comments on this clone: No antigen is known for it.

This chain joins TRBV6-2 or TRBV6-3 and TRBJ2-7; D call uncertain. The clonotype comes from an adult in good health. The material sequenced was peripheral blood, taken on day 0 of AZD1222 vaccination. DNA of the CDR3: TGTGCCAGCAGTTACTCTGAGGAGCAGTACTTC. Translation: CASSYSEEQYF.